Below are 8 T cell receptor beta chains sequenced from a single sample in a study of blood T cell repertoires in COVID-19. Method: immunoSEQ multiplex PCR; TCRdb's copy keeps in-frame clones and lacks some. The repertoire includes about 210,000 clones, 75% to 85% of them detected once, and 9.7% sits in the top ten. Sequenced input: peripheral blood. These receptor sequences come from a man aged 45-60 years with active or convalescent COVID-19.

The chain couples TRBV18 to TRBJ2-7, with a tentative D call TRBD2 (6 bases). The ends were cut back, 3 bases at V and 2 bases at J, with 11 bases in the middle. The V gene's germline CDR1 is KGHSH and CDR2 LQKENI. This CDR3 spans 14 amino acids. DNA for the CDR3: TGTGCCAGCTCACCGGCAGGCGGGACCTACGAGCAGTACGTC. Residues: CASSPAGGTYEQYV.

This sequence joins TRBV20-1 and TRBJ2-3; 10 bases fit TRBD2. The germline V gene has CDR1 DFQATT and CDR2 SNEGSKA (reference sequence). The CDR3 has 15 amino acids. V trimming: 3 bases; J trimming: 4 bases; junction bases outside the gene matches: 7. CDR3 DNA: TGCAGTGCTAGTAAAGCGGGAGGGCCCCCAGATACGCAGTATTTT. This gives the protein CSASKAGGPPDTQYF.

This clone showed up just once. The chain carries TRBV4-1 and TRBJ1-5; D uncertain. CDR3 length equals 14 residues. V shed 0 bases and J shed 3 bases, with 6 bases lying between them. Germline values: CDR1 MGHRA, CDR2 YSYEKL. CDR3 nucleotide sequence: TGCGCCAGCAGCCAAGACCGGTACAATCAGCCCCAGCATTTT. Amino acids: CASSQDRYNQPQHF.

The chain links TRBV10-3 to TRBJ2-7; D might be TRBD2 (5 bases). Germline values: CDR1 ENHRY, CDR2 SYGVKD. The ends were cut back, 7 bases at V and 6 bases at J, with 19 bases in the middle. The CDR3 sequence is 14 residues long. The CDR3 nucleotides read TGTGCCATCATGGAGGCGGGCCTGGGCCCCGAGCAGTACTTC. Translation: CAIMEAGLGPEQYF.

About this clone itself: The final CDR3 position lacks the conserved phenylalanine or tryptophan, pointing to a likely read error. No DNA is shown, since the ends of the CDR3 on it are uncertain; the CDR3 is the one TCRdb lists. The chain joins TRBV12-3 or TRBV12-4 to TRBJ2-7; TRBD1, as called in the table, went unchecked against the DNA. The CDR3 length equals 12 residues, ends included. Here the CDR3 reads CASSFYPGQPVL.

The V call is TRBV29-1, the J call TRBJ2-3; no definite D call. The CDR3 has 13 amino acids. With 6 bases removed from V and 2 bases from J, the gap between germline ends came to 12 bases. Germline-derived CDR1 and CDR2 are SQVTM and ANQGSEA. The CDR3 loop is CSVARSDTDTQYF. The DNA for the CDR3 is TGCAGCGTAGCAAGGAGTGACACAGATACGCAGTATTTT.

This clone came up once. The V and J genes are TRBV7-9 and TRBJ1-1; TRBD1 matches 8 bases. Germline CDR1 and CDR2: SEHNR and FQNEAQ (reference sequence). The CDR3 spans 16 residues. The V segment lost 3 bases and the J segment 1 base; nucleotides outside the gene matches: 7. The CDR3 region is CASSFAGGLGNTEAFF. The CDR3 DNA is TGTGCCAGCAGCTTTGCAGGGGGCTTGGGGAACACTGAAGCTTTCTTT.

Only a few counts were recorded for this clone. This chain links TRBV19 with TRBJ1-1; D is possibly TRBD1 (6 bases). V was trimmed by 5 bases and J by 2 bases, leaving 24 bases between them. The CDR3 consists of 18 residues. CDR1 is LNHDA, CDR2 SQIVND, per germline (reference sequence). CDR3 residues: CASSSSRAGGRGNTEAFF. The CDR3 DNA reads TGTGCCAGTAGTTCCTCAAGAGCGGGGGGCCGCGGTAACACTGAAGCTTTCTTT.